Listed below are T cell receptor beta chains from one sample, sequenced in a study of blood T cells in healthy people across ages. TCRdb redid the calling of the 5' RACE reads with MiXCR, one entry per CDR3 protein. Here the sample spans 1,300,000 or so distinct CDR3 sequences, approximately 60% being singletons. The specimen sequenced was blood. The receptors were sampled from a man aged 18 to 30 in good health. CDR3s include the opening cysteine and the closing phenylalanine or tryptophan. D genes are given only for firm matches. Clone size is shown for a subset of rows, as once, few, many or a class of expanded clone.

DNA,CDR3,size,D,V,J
TGTGCCAGCAGTTTATTGGTCACTAGCTCCTACGAGCAGGACTTC,CASSLLVTSSYEQDF,-,-,TRBV27,TRBJ2-7
TGTGCCAGCAGTTTAAAGGTCCACTACGAGCAGTACTTC,CASSLKVHYEQYF,-,-,TRBV27,TRBJ2-7
TGCAGCGTTGATATCTGGGGGGAAGAGACCCAGTACTTC,CSVDIWGEETQYF,few,-,TRBV29-1,TRBJ2-5
TGTGCCAGTAGTATAGAAGCGCAGGGGGTAAGTTACGAGCAGTACTTC,CASSIEAQGVSYEQYF,-,TRBD1,TRBV19,TRBJ2-7
TGTGCCAGCAGCCAAGATGACAGGGCTCCCTACGAGCAGTACTTC,CASSQDDRAPYEQYF,-,TRBD1,TRBV14,TRBJ2-7
TGTGCCAGCAGCCAAGGGACAGGGGGAAATGCCTATGGCTACACCTTC,CASSQGTGGNAYGYTF,-,TRBD1,TRBV14,TRBJ1-2
TGTGCCAGCAACGAGGACACCATAAACACTGAAGCTTTCTTT,CASNEDTINTEAFF,-,-,TRBV2,TRBJ1-1
TGCAGTGCTCCAAGCGGGGTCTACGGCACAGATACGCAGTATTTT,CSAPSGVYGTDTQYF,-,TRBD2,TRBV20-1,TRBJ2-3
TGCGCCAGCAGCCGACATCTCGCAGGGATTTTAAGTGGCTACACCTTC,CASSRHLAGILSGYTF,few,-,TRBV4-1,TRBJ1-2
TGTGCCAGCAGCCAAGATGGGAGGGGCAGGAACACTGAAGCTTTCTTT,CASSQDGRGRNTEAFF,-,-,TRBV3-1,TRBJ1-1
TGTGCCAGCAGTGAGCCCGAGAGTGCCTACAATGAGCAGTTCTTC,CASSEPESAYNEQFF,-,-,TRBV25-1,TRBJ2-1